This TCR beta chain was documented in a study of OX40 agonist ivuxolimab in advanced cancers. Study as a whole: In this cohort, patients received ivuxolimab, an agonistic anti-OX40 (CD134) antibody.

The V end was cut by 3 bases, the J end by 4 bases, with 6 bases between. The CDR3 is made up of 12 amino acids. CDR1 LNHDA and CDR2 SQIVND come from the germline V gene (reference sequence). The assay was immunoSEQ multiplex PCR, and TCRdb's table has in-frame clones only and misses some. The sample lists roughly 68,000 clones, just over 85% occurring once. This TCR derives from an adult with an advanced solid tumor such as melanoma, head and neck, liver or kidney cancer. The sample in question was CD4+ or CD8+ T cells sorted from blood, obtained in a trial of the OX40 agonist ivuxolimab. The chain combines TRBV19 with TRBJ1-2, with D hard to call. Written as DNA, the CDR3 is TGTGCCAGTAGTATCGTGCGCTATGGCTACACCTTC. It yields the protein CASSIVRYGYTF.